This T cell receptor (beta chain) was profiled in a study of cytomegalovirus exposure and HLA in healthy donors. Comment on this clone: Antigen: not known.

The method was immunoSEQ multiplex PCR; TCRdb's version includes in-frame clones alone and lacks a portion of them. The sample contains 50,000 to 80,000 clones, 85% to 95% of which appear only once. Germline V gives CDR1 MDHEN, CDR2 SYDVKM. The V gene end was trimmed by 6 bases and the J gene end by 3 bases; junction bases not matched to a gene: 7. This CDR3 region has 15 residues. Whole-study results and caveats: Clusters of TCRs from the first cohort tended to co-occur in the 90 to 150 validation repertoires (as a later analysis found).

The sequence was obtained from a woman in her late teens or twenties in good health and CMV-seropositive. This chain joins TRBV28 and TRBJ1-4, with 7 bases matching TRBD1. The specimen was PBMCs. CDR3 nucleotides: TGTGCCAGCAGACACGACAGGGTTGCTAATGAAAAACTGTTTTTT. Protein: CASRHDRVANEKLFF.